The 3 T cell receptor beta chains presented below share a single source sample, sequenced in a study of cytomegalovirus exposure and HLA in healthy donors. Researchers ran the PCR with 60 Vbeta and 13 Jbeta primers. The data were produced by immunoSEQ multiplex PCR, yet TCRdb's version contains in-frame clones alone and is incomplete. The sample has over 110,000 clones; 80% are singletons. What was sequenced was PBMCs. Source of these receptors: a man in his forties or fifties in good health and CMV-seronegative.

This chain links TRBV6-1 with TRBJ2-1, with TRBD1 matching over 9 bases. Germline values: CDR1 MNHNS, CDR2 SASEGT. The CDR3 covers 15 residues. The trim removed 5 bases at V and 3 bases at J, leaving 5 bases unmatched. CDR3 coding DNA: TGTGCCAGCAGTCAGACAGGGGGTAACTACAATGAGCAGTTCTTC. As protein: CASSQTGGNYNEQFF.

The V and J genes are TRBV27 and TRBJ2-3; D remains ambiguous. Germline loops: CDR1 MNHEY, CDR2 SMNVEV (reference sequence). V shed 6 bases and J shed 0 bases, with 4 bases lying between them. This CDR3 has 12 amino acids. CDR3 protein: CASSPSTDTQYF. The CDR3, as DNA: TGTGCCAGCAGCCCTAGCACAGATACGCAGTATTTT.

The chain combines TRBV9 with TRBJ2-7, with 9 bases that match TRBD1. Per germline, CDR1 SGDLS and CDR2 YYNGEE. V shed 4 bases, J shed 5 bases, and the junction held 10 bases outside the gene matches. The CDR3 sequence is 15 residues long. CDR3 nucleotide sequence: TGTGCCAGCAGCTTAGCAGGACAGGGGATCAACGAGCAGTACTTC. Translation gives CASSLAGQGINEQYF.